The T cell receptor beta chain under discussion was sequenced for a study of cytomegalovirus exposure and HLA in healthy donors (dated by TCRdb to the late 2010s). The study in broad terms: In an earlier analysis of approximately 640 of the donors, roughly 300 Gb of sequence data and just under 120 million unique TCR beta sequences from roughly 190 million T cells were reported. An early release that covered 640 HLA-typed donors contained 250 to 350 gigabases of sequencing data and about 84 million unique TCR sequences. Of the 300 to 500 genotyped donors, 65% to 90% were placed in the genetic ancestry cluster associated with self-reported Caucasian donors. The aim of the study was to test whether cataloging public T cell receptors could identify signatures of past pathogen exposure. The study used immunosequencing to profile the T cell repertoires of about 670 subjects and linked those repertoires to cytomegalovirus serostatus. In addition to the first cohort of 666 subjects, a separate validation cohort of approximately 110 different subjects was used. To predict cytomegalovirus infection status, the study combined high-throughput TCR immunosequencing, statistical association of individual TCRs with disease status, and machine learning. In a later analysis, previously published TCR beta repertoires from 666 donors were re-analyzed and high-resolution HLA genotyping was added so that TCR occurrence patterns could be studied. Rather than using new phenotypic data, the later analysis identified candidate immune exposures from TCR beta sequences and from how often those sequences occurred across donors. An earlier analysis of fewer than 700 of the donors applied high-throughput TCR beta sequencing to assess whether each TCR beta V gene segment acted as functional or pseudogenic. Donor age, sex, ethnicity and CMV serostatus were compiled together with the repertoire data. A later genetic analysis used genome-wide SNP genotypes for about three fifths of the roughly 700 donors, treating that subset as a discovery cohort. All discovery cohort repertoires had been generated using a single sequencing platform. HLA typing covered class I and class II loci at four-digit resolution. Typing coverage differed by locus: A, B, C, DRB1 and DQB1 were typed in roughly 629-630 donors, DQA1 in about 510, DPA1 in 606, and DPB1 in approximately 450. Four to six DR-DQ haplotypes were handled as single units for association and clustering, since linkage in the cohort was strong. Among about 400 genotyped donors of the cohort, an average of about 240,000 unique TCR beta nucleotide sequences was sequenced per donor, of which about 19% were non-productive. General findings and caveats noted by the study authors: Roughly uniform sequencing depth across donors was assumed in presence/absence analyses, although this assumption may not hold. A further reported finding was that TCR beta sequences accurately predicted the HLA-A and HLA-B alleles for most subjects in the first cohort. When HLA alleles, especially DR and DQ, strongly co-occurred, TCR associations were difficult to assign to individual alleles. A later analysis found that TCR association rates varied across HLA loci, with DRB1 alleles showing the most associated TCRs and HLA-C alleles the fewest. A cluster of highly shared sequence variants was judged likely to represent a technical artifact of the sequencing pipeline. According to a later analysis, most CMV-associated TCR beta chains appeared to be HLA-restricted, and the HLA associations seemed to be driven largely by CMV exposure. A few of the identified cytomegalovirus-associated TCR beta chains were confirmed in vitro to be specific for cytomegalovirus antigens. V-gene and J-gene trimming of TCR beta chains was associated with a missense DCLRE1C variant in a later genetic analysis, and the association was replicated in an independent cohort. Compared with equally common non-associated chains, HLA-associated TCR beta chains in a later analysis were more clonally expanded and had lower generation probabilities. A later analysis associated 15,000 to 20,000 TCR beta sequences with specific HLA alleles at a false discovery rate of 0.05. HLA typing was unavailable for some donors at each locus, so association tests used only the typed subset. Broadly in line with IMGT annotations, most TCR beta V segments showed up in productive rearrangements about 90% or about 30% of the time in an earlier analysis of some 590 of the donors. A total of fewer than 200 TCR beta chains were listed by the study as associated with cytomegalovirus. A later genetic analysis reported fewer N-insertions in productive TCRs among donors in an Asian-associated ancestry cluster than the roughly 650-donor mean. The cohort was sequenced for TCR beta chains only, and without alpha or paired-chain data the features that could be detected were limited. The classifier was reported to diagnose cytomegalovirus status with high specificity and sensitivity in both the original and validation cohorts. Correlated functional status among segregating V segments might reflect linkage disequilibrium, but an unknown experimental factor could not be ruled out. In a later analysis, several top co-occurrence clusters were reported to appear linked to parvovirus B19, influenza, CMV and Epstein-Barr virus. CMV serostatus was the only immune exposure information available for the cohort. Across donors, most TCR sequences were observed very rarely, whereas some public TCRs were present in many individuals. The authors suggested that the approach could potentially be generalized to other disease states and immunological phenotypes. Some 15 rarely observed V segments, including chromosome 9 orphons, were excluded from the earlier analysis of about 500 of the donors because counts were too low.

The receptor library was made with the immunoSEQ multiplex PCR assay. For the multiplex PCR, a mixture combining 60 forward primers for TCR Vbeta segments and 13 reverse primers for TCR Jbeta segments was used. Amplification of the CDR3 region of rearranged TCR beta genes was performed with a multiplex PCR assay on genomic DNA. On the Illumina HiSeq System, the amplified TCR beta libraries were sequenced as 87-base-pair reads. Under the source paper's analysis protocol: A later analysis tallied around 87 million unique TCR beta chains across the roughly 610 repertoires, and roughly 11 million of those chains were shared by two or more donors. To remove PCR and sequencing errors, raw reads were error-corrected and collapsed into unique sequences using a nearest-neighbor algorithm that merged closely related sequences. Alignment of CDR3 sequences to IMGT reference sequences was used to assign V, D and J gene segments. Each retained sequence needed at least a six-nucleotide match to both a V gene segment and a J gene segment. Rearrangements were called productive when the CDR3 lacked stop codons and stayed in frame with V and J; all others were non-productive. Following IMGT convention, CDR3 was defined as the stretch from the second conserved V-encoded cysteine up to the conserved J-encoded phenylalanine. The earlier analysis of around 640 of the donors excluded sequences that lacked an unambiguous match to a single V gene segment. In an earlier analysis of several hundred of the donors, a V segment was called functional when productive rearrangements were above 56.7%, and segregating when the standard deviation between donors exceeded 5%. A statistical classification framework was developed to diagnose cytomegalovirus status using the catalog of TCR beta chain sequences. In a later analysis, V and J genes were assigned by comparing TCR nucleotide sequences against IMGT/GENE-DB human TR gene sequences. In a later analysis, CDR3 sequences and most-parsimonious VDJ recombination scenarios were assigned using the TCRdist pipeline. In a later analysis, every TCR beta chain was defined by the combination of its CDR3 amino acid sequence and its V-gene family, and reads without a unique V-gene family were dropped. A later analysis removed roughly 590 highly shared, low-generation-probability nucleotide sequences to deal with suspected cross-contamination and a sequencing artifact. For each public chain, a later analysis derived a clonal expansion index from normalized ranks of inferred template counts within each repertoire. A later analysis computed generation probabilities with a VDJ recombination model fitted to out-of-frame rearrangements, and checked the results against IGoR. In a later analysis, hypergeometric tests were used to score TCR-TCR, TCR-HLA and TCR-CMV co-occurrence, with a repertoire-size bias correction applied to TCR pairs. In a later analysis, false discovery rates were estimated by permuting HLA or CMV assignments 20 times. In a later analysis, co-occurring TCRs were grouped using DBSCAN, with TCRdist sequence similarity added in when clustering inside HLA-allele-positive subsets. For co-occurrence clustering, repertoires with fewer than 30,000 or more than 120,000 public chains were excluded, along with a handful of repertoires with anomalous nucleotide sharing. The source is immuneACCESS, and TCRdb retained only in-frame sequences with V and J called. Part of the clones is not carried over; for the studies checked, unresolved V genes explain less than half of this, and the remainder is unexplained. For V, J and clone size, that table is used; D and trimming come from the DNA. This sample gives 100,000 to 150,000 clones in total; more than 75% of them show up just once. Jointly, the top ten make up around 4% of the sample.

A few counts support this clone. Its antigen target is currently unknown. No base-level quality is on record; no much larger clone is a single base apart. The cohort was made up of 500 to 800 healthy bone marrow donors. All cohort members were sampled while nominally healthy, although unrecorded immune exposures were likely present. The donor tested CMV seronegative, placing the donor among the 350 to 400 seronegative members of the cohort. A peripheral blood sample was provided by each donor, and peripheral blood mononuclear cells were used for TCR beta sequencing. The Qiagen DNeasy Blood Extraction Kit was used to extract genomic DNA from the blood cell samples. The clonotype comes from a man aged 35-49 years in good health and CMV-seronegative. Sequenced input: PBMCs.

The nucleotide sequence reads TGTGCCATCAGTGCGAACGTCAGGATTGAAGCTTTCTTT. This yields the protein CAISANVRIEAFF. This receptor chain uses TRBV10-3 and TRBJ1-1, with the D gene not confidently named. CDR1 ENHRY and CDR2 SYGVKD were looked up in the germline V gene. At the junction V is shortened by 4 bases and J by 7 bases, with 13 bases in between. Including the terminal cysteine and phenylalanine, the CDR3 comprises 13 residues. CDR3 DNA only is kept here, 39 bases in frame from base 1.